This T cell receptor (beta chain) was identified in a study of human T cells and chemical hapten exposure. Study-wide points: Expanded TCRs produced significantly more large CDR3 similarity clusters than controls did.

To note about this clonotype: Its antigen remains unknown.

TCRdb reprocessed the RACE reads with MiXCR, giving one entry per CDR3 protein. The sample lists some 100,000 distinct CDR3 sequences; around 9.3% were seen once. The CDR3 runs 12 residues. CDR1 and CDR2 (germline): MNHEY, SVGEGT. Trimming pared 8 bases from V and 9 bases from J, leaving 14 bases between. As to time point: patch test 2, 6 weeks after DPC sensitization. Sample treatment: therapeutic diphenylcyclopropenone sensitization with weekly scalp DPC. The sequenced sample was whole blood, obtained in connection with sensitization to the hapten diphenylcyclopropenone (DPC). The rearrangement joins TRBV6-2 or TRBV6-3 to TRBJ2-1, with D perhaps TRBD2 (6 bases). This clonotype was sampled from a woman aged 40 to 50 with alopecia areata. Some clones in this sample may be carry-over from other donors' samples. The CDR3 reads CASCASGVEQFF. The CDR3 region has the DNA TGTGCCAGCTGTGCGTCGGGAGTTGAGCAGTTCTTC.